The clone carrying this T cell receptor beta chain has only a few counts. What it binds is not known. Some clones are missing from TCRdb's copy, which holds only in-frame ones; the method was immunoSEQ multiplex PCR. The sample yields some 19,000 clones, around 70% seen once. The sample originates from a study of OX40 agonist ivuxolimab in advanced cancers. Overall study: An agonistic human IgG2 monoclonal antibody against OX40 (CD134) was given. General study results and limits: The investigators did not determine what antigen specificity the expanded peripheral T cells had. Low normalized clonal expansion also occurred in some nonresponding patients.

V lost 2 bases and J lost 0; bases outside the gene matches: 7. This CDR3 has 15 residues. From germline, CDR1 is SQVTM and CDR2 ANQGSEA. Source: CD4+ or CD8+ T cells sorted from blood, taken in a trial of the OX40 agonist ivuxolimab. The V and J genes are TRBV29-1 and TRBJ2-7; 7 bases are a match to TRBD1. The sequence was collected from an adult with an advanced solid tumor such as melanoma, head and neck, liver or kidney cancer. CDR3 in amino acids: CSVETWDSSSYEQYF. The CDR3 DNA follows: TGCAGCGTTGAAACTTGGGACAGTTCCTCCTACGAGCAGTACTTC.